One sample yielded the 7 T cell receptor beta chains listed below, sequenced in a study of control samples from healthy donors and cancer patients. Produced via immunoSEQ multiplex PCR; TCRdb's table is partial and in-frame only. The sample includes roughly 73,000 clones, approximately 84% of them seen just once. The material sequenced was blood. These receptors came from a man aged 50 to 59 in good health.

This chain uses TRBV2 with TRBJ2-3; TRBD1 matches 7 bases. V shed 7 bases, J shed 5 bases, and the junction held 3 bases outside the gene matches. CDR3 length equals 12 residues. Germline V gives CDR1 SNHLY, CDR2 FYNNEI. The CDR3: CASNYRGDTQYF. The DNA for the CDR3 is TGTGCCAGCAATTACAGGGGAGATACGCAGTATTTT.

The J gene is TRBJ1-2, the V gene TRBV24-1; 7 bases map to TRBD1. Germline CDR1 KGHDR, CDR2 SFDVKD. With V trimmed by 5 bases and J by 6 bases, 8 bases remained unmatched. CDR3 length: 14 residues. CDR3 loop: CATSARGQVDGYTF. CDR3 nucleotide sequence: TGTGCCACCAGTGCCCGAGGACAGGTGGATGGCTACACCTTC.

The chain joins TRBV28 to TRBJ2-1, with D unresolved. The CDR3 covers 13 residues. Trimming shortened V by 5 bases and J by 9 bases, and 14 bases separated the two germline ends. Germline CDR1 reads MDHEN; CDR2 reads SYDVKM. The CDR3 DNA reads TGTGCCAGCAGTCCGTTGCTACCTAGTGAGCAGTTCTTC. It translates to CASSPLLPSEQFF.

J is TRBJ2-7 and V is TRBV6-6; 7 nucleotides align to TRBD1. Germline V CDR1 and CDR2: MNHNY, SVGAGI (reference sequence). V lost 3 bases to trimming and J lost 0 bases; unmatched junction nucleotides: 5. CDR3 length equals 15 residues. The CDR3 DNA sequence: TGTGCCAGCAGTTATAAGGACAGGAGCTCCTACGAGCAGTACTTC. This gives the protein CASSYKDRSSYEQYF.

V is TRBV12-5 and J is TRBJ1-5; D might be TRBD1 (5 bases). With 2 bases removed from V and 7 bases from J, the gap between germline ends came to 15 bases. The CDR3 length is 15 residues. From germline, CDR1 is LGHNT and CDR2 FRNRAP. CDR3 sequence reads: CASGLWGQGIQPQHF. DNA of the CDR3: TGTGCTAGTGGTTTGTGGGGTCAGGGAATCCAGCCCCAGCATTTT.

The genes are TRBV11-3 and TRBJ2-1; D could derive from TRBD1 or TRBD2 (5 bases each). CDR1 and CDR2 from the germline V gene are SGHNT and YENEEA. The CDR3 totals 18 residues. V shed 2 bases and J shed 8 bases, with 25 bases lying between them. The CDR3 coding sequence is TGTGCCAGCAGCTTATATGGGACCAGACTTACTCTCCGGGATGAGCAGTTCTTC. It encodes CASSLYGTRLTLRDEQFF.

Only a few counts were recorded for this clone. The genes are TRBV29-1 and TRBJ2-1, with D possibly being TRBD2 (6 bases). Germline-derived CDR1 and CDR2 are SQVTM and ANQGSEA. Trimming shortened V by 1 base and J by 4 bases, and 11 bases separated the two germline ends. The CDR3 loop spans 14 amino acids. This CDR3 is CSVEGRGSYNEQFF. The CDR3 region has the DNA TGCAGCGTTGAAGGGCGGGGTTCTTACAATGAGCAGTTCTTC.